The present TCR beta chain was sequenced within a study of human T cells and chemical hapten exposure. TCRdb re-called the RACE reads with MiXCR, one entry per CDR3 protein. This table has 300,000 to 450,000 distinct CDR3 sequences, approximately 5.1% appearing once. Study-wide points: Expanded TCR sets contained significantly more large CDR3 similarity clusters than controls.

Comment on this clonotype: The antigen remains unidentified.

Time point described: patch test 1, 2 weeks after DPC sensitization. Treatment: therapeutic diphenylcyclopropenone sensitization with weekly scalp DPC. Patients had alopecia, were aged 18 to 70, and were not pregnant. The CDR3 is 13 residues long. Trimming removed 5 bases at V and 4 bases at J, with 11 bases between. Germline assignment: CDR1 SGHTA and CDR2 FQGNSA. This rearrangement joins TRBV7-2 to TRBJ2-5; D not resolved. The sample here was whole blood, taken in connection with sensitization to the hapten diphenylcyclopropenone (DPC). This receptor was identified in a woman aged 50 to 60 with alopecia areata. Some clones in this sample may be carry-over from other donors' samples. CDR3 in amino acids: CASSPNPAETQYF. Here the CDR3 DNA reads TGTGCCAGCAGCCCTAACCCGGCAGAGACCCAGTACTTC.